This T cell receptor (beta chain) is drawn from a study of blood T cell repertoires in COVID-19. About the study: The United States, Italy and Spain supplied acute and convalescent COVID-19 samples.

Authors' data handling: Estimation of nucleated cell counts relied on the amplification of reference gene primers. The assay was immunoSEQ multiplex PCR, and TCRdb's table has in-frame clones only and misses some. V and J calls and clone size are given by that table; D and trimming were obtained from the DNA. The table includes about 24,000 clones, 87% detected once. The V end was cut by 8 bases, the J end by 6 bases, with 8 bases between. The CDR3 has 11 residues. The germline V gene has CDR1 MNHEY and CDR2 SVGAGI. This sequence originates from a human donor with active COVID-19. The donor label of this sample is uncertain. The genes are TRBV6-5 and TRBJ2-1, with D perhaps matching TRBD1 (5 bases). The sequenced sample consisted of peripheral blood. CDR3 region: CASLDSNEQFF. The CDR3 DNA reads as TGTGCCAGCCTAGACAGCAATGAGCAGTTCTTC.